This TCR beta chain is from a study of blood T cell repertoires in COVID-19. Study-wide context: PBMCs, B-cell-depleted T cells, or T cells were the source of the cDNA or gDNA that made up the material.

This clone was counted once. With 4 bases removed from V and 5 bases from J, the gap between germline ends came to 11 bases. Germline V CDR1 and CDR2: MGHRA, YSYEKL. The CDR3 sequence is 13 residues long. Clinical history reported by participants formed the basis on which cohorts were assigned. Original processing notes: Reference gene primer amplification in the assay estimated nucleated cell counts. Sequencing used immunoSEQ multiplex PCR; TCRdb keeps in-frame clones, though not all of them. The V and J calls and clone size come from that table; D and trimming were worked out from the DNA. The sample lists 250,000 or so clones, about four fifths occurring once.

J is TRBJ2-5 and V is TRBV4-1; D is ambiguous. The TCR comes from a man between 45 and 60 years old who had recovered from COVID-19. Sequenced input: PBMCs or T cells enriched from blood (not recorded which). CDR3 protein: CASSLRGSETQYF. The DNA for the CDR3 is TGCGCCAGCAGCCTTAGAGGTTCGGAGACCCAGTACTTC.